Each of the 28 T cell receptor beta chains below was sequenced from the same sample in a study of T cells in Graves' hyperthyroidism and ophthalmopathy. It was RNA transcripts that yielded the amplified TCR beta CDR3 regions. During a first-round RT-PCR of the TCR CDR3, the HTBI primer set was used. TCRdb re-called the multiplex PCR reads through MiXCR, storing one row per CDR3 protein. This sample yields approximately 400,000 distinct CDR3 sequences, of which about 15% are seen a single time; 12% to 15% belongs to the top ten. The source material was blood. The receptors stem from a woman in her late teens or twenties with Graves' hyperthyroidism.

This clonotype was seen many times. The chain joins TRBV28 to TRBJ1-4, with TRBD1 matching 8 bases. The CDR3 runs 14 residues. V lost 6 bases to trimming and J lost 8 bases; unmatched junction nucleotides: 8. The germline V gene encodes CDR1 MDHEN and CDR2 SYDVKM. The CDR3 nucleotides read TGTGCCAGCAGCCCTACGGACAGGGAGGAAAAACTGTTTTTT. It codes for CASSPTDREEKLFF.

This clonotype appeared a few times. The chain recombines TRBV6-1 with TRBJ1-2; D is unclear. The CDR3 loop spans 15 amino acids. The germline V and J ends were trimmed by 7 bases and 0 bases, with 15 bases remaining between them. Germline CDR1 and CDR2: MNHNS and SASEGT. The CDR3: CASNHPGRANYGYTF. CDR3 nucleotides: TGTGCCAGCAACCATCCGGGGAGAGCTAACTATGGCTACACCTTC.

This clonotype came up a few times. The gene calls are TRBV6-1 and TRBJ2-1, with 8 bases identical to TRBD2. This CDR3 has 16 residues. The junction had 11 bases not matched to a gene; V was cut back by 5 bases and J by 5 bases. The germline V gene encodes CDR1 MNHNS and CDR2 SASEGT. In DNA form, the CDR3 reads TGTGCCAGCAGTTATAACGGGAGGGGCAACGACAATGAGCAGTTCTTC. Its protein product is CASSYNGRGNDNEQFF.

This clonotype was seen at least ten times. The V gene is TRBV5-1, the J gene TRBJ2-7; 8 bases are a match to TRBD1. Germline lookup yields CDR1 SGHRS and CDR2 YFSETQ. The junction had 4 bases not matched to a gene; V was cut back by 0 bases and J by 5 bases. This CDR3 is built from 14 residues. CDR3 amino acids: CASSLGTGSHEQYF. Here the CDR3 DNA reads TGCGCCAGCAGCTTGGGGACAGGGTCCCACGAGCAGTACTTC.

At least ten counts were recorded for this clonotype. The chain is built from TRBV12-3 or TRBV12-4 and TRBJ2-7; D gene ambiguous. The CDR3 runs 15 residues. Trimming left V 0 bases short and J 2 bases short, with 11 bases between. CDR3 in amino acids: CASSLADKGPYEQYF. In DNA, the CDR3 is TGTGCCAGCAGTTTAGCAGATAAAGGCCCCTACGAGCAGTACTTC.

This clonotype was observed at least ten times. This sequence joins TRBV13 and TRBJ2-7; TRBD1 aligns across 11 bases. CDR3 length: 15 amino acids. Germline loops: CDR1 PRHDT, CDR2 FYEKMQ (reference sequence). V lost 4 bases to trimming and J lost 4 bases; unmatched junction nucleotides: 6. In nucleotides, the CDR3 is TGTGCCAGCAGCTGGGGGACAGGGGGAGTTTACGAGCAGTACTTC. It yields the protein CASSWGTGGVYEQYF. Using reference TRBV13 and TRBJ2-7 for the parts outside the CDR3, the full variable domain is AAGVIQSPRHLIKEKRETATLKCYPIPRHDTVYWYQQGPGQDPQFLISFYEKMQSDKGSIPDRFSAQQFSDYHSELNMSSLELGDSALYFCASSWGTGGVYEQYFGPGTRLTVT.

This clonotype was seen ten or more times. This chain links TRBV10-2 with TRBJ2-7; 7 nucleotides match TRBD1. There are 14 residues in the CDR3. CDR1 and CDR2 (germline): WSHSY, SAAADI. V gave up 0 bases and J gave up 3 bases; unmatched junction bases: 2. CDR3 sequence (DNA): TGCGCCAGCAGTGAGTCCGCAGGGGGCTACGAGCAGTACTTC. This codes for CASSESAGGYEQYF.

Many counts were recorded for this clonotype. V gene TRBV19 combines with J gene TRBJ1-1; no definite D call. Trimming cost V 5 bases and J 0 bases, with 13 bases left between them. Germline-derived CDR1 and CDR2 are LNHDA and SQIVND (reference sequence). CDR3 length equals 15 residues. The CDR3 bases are TGTGCCAGTAGTGATTCTCAGAGGATGAACACTGAAGCTTTCTTT. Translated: CASSDSQRMNTEAFF.

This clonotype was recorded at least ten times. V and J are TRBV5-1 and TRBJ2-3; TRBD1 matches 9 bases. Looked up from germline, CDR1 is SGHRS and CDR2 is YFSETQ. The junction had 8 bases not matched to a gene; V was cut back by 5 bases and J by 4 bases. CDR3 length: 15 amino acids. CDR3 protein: CASRETGGRADTQYF. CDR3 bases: TGCGCCAGCAGAGAGACAGGGGGTCGGGCAGATACGCAGTATTTT.

The CDR3 coding sequence is TGTGCCAGCAGTGAATCCAGCGGGGGGGCCCCCCCCTACAATGAGCAGTTCTTC. Amino acids: CASSESSGGAPPYNEQFF. The genes are TRBV25-1 and TRBJ2-1; 10 nucleotides agree with TRBD2. The length of the CDR3 is 18 residues. Germline V gene data show CDR1 as MGHDK and CDR2 as SYGVNS. After removal of 1 base from V and 2 bases from J, the junction contained 8 bases not matched to a gene.

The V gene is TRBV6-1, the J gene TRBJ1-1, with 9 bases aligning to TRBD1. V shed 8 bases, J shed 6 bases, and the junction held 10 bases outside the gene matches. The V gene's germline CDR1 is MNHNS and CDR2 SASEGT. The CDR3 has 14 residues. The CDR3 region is CASDGQGYMAEAFF. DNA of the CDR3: TGTGCCAGCGATGGACAGGGGTACATGGCTGAAGCTTTCTTT.

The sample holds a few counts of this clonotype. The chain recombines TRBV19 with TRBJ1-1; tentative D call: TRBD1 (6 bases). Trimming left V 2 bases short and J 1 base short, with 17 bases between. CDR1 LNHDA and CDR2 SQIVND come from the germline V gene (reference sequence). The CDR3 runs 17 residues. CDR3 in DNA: TGTGCCAGTAGTATAAACAGTGTCGGCAGGGGGAACACTGAAGCTTTCTTT. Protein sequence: CASSINSVGRGNTEAFF.

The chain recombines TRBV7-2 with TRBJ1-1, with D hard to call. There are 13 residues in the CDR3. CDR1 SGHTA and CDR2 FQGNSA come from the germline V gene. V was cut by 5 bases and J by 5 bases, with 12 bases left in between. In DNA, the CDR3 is TGTGCCAGCAGCCCTAGGATCGGTACTGAAGCTTTCTTT. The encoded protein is CASSPRIGTEAFF.

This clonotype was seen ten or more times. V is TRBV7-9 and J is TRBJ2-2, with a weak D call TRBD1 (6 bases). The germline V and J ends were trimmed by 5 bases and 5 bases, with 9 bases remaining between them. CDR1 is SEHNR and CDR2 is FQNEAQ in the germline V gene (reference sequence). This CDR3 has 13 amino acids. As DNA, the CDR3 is TGTGCCAGCAGCAGGACAGTAACCGGGGAGCTGTTTTTT. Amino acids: CASSRTVTGELFF.

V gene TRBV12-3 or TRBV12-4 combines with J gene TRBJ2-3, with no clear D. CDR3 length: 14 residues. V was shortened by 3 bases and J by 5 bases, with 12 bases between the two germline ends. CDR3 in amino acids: CASSLSLPQDTQYF. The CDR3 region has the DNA TGTGCCAGCAGTTTGAGTCTTCCCCAAGATACGCAGTATTTT.

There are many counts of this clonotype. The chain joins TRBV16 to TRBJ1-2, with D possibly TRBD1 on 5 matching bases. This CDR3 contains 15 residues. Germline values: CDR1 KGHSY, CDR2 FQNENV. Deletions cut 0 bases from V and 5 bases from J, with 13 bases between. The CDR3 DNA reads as TGTGCCAGCAGCCAATCGAGGCCAGGGTCATATGGCTACACCTTC. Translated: CASSQSRPGSYGYTF. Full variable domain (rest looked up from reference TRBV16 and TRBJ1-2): GEEVAQTPKHLVRGEGQKAKLYCAPIKGHSYVFWYQQVLKNEFKFLISFQNENVFDETGMPKERFSAKCLPNSPCSLEIQATKLEDSAVYFCASSQSRPGSYGYTFGSGTRLTVV.

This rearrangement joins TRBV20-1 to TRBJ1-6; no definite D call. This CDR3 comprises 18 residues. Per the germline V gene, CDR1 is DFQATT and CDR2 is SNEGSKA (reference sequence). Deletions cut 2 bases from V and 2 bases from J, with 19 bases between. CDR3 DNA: TGCAGTGCTAGATCGCCCCCCCATATGGGAACCTATAATTCACCCCTCCACTTT. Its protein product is CSARSPPHMGTYNSPLHF.

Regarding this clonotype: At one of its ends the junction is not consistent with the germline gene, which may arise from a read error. This CDR3 reads CAGSPGVTRGYEQYF. CDR3 nucleotide sequence: TGTGCCGGCAGCCCTGGCGTTACTAGAGGATACGAGCAGTACTTC. V is TRBV5-6 and J is TRBJ2-7, with TRBD2 as a possible D gene (5 bases). The CDR3 runs to 15 residues. Germline V gene lookup returns CDR1 SGHDT and CDR2 YYEEEE.

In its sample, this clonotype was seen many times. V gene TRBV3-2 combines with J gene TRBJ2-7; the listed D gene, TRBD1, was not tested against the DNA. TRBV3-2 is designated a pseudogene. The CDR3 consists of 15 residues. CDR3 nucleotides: TGTGCCAGCAGCCTTAGGGACAGGTTCTCCTACGAGCAGTACTTC. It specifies CASSLRDRFSYEQYF.

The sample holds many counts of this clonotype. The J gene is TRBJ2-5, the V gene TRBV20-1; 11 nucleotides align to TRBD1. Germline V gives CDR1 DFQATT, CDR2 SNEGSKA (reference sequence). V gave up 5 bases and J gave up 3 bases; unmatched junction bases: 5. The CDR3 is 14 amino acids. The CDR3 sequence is CSAYGQGAKETQYF. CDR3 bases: TGCAGTGCTTATGGACAGGGGGCAAAAGAGACCCAGTACTTC.

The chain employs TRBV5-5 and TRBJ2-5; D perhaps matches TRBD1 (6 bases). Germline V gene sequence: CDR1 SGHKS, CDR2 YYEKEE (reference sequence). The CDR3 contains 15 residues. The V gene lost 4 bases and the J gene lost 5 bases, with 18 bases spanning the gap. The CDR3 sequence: CASSPTPQGLETQYF. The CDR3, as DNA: TGTGCCAGCAGCCCAACCCCACAGGGTTTGGAGACCCAGTACTTC.

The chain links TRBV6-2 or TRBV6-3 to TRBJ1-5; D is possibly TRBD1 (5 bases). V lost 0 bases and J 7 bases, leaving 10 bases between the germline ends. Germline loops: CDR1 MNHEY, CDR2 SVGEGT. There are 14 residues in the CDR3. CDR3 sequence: CASSYSTERQPQHF. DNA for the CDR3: TGTGCCAGCAGTTACTCGACAGAAAGGCAGCCCCAGCATTTT.

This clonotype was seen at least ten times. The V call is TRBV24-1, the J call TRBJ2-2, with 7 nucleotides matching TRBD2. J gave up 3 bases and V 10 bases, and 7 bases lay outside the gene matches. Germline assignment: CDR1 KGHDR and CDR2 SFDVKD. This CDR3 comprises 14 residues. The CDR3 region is CATSTTSDTGELFF. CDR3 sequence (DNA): TGTGCCACAAGCACCACTAGCGACACCGGGGAGCTGTTTTTT.

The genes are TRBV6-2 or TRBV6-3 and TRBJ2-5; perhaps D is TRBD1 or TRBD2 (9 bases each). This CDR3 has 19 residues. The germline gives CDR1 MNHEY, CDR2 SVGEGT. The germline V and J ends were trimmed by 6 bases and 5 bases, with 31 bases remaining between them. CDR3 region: CASSIGTGSPAGGLETQYF. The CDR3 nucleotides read TGTGCCAGCAGCATCGGGACAGGGAGTCCTGCGGGGGGGCTGGAGACCCAGTACTTC.

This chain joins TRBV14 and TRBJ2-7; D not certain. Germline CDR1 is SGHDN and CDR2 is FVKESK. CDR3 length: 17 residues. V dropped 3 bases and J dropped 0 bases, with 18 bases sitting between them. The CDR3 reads CASSQTIELVGSYEQYF. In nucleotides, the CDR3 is TGTGCCAGCAGCCAGACGATTGAGTTGGTCGGCTCCTACGAGCAGTACTTC.

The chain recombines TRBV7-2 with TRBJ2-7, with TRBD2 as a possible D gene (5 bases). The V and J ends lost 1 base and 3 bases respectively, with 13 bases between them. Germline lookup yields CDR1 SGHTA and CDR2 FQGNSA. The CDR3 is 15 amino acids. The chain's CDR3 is CASSLDPSRIYEQYF. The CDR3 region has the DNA TGTGCCAGCAGCTTAGATCCTAGCAGGATCTACGAGCAGTACTTC.

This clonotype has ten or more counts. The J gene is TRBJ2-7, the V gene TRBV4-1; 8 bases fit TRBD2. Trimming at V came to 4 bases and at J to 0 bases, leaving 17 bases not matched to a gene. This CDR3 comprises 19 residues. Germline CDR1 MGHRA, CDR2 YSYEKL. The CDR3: CASSPTARGGRRSSYEQYF. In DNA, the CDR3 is TGCGCCAGCAGCCCCACGGCTAGGGGCGGGAGGCGCTCCTCCTACGAGCAGTACTTC.

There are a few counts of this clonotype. The CDR3 region is CASSSPETYNSPLHF. In DNA, the CDR3 is TGTGCCAGCAGCTCCCCGGAGACCTATAATTCACCCCTCCACTTT. This chain links TRBV9 with TRBJ1-6; D unresolved. The CDR3 consists of 15 residues. V was shortened by 4 bases and J by 2 bases, with 10 bases between the two germline ends. Looked up from germline, CDR1 is SGDLS and CDR2 is YYNGEE.